This passage covers 21 T cell receptor beta chains from one sample sequenced in a study of blood T cell repertoires in COVID-19. Only in-frame clones appear in the TCRdb table, and some are missing; sequencing was by immunoSEQ multiplex PCR. The table has about 320,000 clones, over 85% seen once. Specimen: PBMCs or T cells enriched from blood (not recorded which). Receptors originate from a man aged 55-75 years who had recovered from COVID-19.

The chain employs TRBV9 and TRBJ1-2; 7 nucleotides match TRBD1. The CDR3 has 15 amino acids. Germline V CDR1 and CDR2: SGDLS, YYNGEE. Trimming took 2 bases from V and 6 from J; bases not matched to a gene: 10. DNA of the CDR3: TGTGCCAGCAGCGTTGGACAGGCCAAGGGTGATGGCTACACCTTC. This gives the protein CASSVGQAKGDGYTF.

This rearrangement joins TRBV12-3 or TRBV12-4 to TRBJ2-7; D not certain. The V end was cut by 6 bases, the J end by 4 bases, with 10 bases between. The CDR3 sequence is 12 residues long. CDR3 DNA sequence: TGTGCCAGCAGCTACGTTGTTTACGAGCAGTACTTC. Its protein is CASSYVVYEQYF.

V usage is TRBV7-9 and J usage is TRBJ2-3; TRBD2 might be the D (6 bases). This CDR3 is 14 amino acids long. Germline CDR1 reads SEHNR; CDR2 reads FQNEAQ (reference sequence). V was trimmed by 8 bases and J by 2 bases, leaving 14 bases between them. CDR3 sequence: CASWGGETTDTQYF. In DNA form, the CDR3 reads TGTGCCAGCTGGGGCGGGGAGACCACAGATACGCAGTATTTT.

Comments on this clone: The sample holds other DNA sequences that translate to the same CDR3. The rearrangement uses TRBV19 and TRBJ1-3, with D unclear. The germline V gene encodes CDR1 LNHDA and CDR2 SQIVND (reference sequence). The length of the CDR3 is 13 residues. V shed 5 bases and J shed 0 bases, with 5 bases lying between them. The CDR3 DNA is TGTGCCAGTAGTTCCAGCTCTGGAAACACCATATATTTT. It codes for CASSSSSGNTIYF.

CDR3 region: CASSQQGNTGELFF. The DNA of the CDR3 is TGTGCCAGCAGCCAACAGGGGAACACCGGGGAGCTGTTTTTT. The rearrangement joins TRBV7-2 to TRBJ2-2; TRBD1 might be the D (6 bases). Trimming removed 5 bases at V and 1 base at J, with 8 bases between. The CDR3 has 14 residues. Germline V gene data show CDR1 as SGHTA and CDR2 as FQGNSA.

This rearrangement joins TRBV7-9 to TRBJ1-6; D is perhaps TRBD1 (5 bases). Germline CDR1 is SEHNR and CDR2 is FQNEAQ (reference sequence). The CDR3 consists of 17 residues. Trimming left V 3 bases short and J 2 bases short, with 14 bases between. CDR3 loop: CASSLDSGEPYNSPLHF. The CDR3 bases are TGTGCCAGCAGCTTGGATTCGGGGGAACCCTATAATTCACCCCTCCACTTT.

The chain joins TRBV10-3 to TRBJ2-1; TRBD2 aligns across 9 bases. CDR3 length: 14 residues. V shed 7 bases, J shed 7 bases, and the junction held 8 bases outside the gene matches. Germline loops: CDR1 ENHRY, CDR2 SYGVKD. In nucleotides, the CDR3 is TGTGCCATCAAGACTAGCGGCTCTGGGAATGAGCAGTTCTTC. Translated, it gives CAIKTSGSGNEQFF.

J is TRBJ1-1 and V is TRBV5-1; perhaps TRBD1 as D (6 bases). V shed 6 bases and J shed 1 base, with 13 bases lying between them. Germline V CDR1 and CDR2: SGHRS, YFSETQ. The CDR3 runs 14 residues. CDR3 loop: CASTVGGANTEAFF. The CDR3 DNA reads as TGCGCCAGCACCGTTGGGGGGGCGAACACTGAAGCTTTCTTT.

This sequence joins TRBV9 and TRBJ2-1; TRBD1 might be the D (5 bases). The CDR3 runs 13 residues. Trimming shortened V by 0 bases and J by 8 bases, and 9 bases separated the two germline ends. The V gene's germline CDR1 is SGDLS and CDR2 YYNGEE. CDR3 amino acids: CASSVVGAHEQFF. CDR3 coding DNA: TGTGCCAGCAGCGTAGTTGGGGCACATGAGCAGTTCTTC. The full variable domain, rest sourced from reference TRBV9 and TRBJ2-1, is DSGVTQTPKHLITATGQRVTLRCSPRSGDLSVYWYQQSLDQGLQFLIQYYNGEERAKGNILERFSAQQFPDLHSELNLSSLELGDSALYFCASSVVGAHEQFFGPGTRLTVL.

The V gene is TRBV11-3, the J gene TRBJ1-5; tentatively, D is TRBD1 (5 bases). The length of the CDR3 is 14 residues. The V gene lost 4 bases and the J gene lost 0 bases, with 7 bases spanning the gap. Germline V CDR1 and CDR2: SGHNT, YENEEA. The chain's CDR3 is CASSSRDSNQPQHF. The CDR3 DNA reads TGTGCCAGCAGCTCCAGGGATAGCAATCAGCCCCAGCATTTT. The full variable domain, with the rest looked up from reference TRBV11-3 and TRBJ1-5, is EAGVVQSPRYKIIEKKQPVAFWCNPISGHNTLYWYLQNLGQGPELLIRYENEEAVDDSQLPKDRFSAERLKGVDSTLKIQPAELGDSAVYLCASSSRDSNQPQHFGDGTRLSIL.

The chain couples TRBV5-6 to TRBJ2-3; D gene uncertain. Trimming cost V 4 bases and J 1 base, with 10 bases left between them. The germline V gene has CDR1 SGHDT and CDR2 YYEEEE. The CDR3 runs to 14 residues. The CDR3: CASSARQRTDTQYF. Here the CDR3 DNA reads TGTGCCAGCAGCGCGAGACAACGCACAGATACGCAGTATTTT.

This chain links TRBV15 with TRBJ1-4; D unresolved. Germline V gene sequence: CDR1 LNHNV, CDR2 YYDKDF (reference sequence). The length of the CDR3 is 14 residues. Trimming left V 4 bases short and J 7 bases short, with 13 bases between. The CDR3 sequence is CATSIGDQSEKLFF. CDR3 coding DNA: TGTGCCACCAGCATCGGTGATCAATCTGAAAAACTGTTTTTT.

The J gene is TRBJ1-5, the V gene TRBV6-1; no reliable D call. Germline loops: CDR1 MNHNS, CDR2 SASEGT. This CDR3 spans 16 amino acids. With 1 base removed from V and 0 bases from J, the gap between germline ends came to 10 bases. The CDR3 spells CASSEGLSYSNQPQHF. For the CDR3, the DNA is TGTGCCAGCAGTGAAGGCTTAAGCTATAGCAATCAGCCCCAGCATTTT.

Written as DNA, the CDR3 is TGCGCCAGCAGTGGGCTACAGGGGGCCGCCTACAATGAGCAGTTCTTC. This translates into CASSGLQGAAYNEQFF. The chain links TRBV10-1 to TRBJ2-1; TRBD1 aligns across 9 bases. Germline CDR1 is WNHNN and CDR2 is SYGVQD (reference sequence). This CDR3 has 16 residues. V was pared by 4 bases and J by 2 bases, with 6 bases of the junction left unmatched.

The V and J genes are TRBV2 and TRBJ1-2; no firm D call. Germline assignment: CDR1 SNHLY and CDR2 FYNNEI. This CDR3 comprises 11 residues. V lost 7 bases and J lost 6, with 9 bases in between. CDR3 bases: TGTGCCAGCATGGGAGGGAATGGCTACACCTTC. Translation: CASMGGNGYTF.

The V and J genes are TRBV5-6 and TRBJ1-1; no definite D call. There are 15 residues in the CDR3. Germline V gene sequence: CDR1 SGHDT, CDR2 YYEEEE. The ends were cut back, 2 bases at V and 0 bases at J, with 11 bases in the middle. CDR3 in DNA: TGTGCCAGCAGCTTCTGGCGGAACATGAACACTGAAGCTTTCTTT. It yields the protein CASSFWRNMNTEAFF. The variable domain in full, completed from reference TRBV5-6 and TRBJ1-1, reads DAGVTQSPTHLIKTRGQQVTLRCSPKSGHDTVSWYQQALGQGPQFIFQYYEEEERQRGNFPDRFSGHQFPNYSSELNVNALLLGDSALYLCASSFWRNMNTEAFFGQGTRLTVV.

This clone showed up just once. The V and J genes are TRBV29-1 and TRBJ2-7, with 7 bases that match TRBD1. The CDR3 runs to 15 residues. Trimming took 2 bases from V and 2 from J; bases not matched to a gene: 9. Germline V gene lookup returns CDR1 SQVTM and CDR2 ANQGSEA. The CDR3 protein is CSVESAGGPPYEQYF. The CDR3 DNA is TGCAGCGTTGAATCGGCAGGGGGTCCCCCCTACGAGCAGTACTTC.

The rearrangement links TRBV5-1 to TRBJ2-1; the match to TRBD2 covers 7 bases. The germline gives CDR1 SGHRS, CDR2 YFSETQ. The CDR3 has 14 amino acids. The V and J ends lost 2 bases and 5 bases, in that order; junction bases with no gene match: 4. CDR3 nucleotides: TGCGCCAGCAGCTTCGCGGGAGTAAACAATGAGCAGTTCTTC. It yields the protein CASSFAGVNNEQFF.

The CDR3 bases are TGTGCCAGCAGTGATGTTGGACAGGGTACGCAGTATTTT. This codes for CASSDVGQGTQYF. The V gene is TRBV6-1, the J gene TRBJ2-3; TRBD1 matches 8 bases. Germline V gene sequence: CDR1 MNHNS, CDR2 SASEGT. This CDR3 has 13 residues. V trimming: 3 bases; J trimming: 8 bases; junction bases outside the gene matches: 4.

About this clone: A junction end diverges from the germline sequence, so it may reflect a read error. The chain links TRBV7-7 to TRBJ2-5; possible D gene TRBD2, 6 bases. The CDR3 has 15 amino acids. Germline V gives CDR1 SSHAT, CDR2 FNYEAQ (reference sequence). CDR3: CASSLTSQTWETQYF. The CDR3 DNA is TGTGCTAGCAGCTTAACTAGCCAAACCTGGGAGACCCAGTACTTC.

The chain carries TRBV2 and TRBJ1-4, with TRBD1 matching 11 bases. The CDR3 extends over 14 amino acids. V was pared by 5 bases and J by 8 bases, with 4 bases of the junction left unmatched. Germline CDR1 is SNHLY and CDR2 is FYNNEI. CDR3 DNA sequence: TGTGCCAGCAGTCGGGACAGGGGGAGCGAAAAACTGTTTTTT. Its translation: CASSRDRGSEKLFF.